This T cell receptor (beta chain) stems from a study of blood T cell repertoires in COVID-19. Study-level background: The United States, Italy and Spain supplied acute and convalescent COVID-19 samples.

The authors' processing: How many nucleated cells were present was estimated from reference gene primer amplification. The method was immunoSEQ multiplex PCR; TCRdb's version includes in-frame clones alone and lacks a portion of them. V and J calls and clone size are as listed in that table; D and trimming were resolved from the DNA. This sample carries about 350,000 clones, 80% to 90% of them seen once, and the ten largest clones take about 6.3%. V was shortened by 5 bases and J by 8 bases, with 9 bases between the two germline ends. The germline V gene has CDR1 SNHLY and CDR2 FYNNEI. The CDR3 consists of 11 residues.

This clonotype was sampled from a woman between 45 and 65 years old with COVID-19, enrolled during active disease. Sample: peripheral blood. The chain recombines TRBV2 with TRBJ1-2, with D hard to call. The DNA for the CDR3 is TGTGCCAGCAGTAGGACGGGAGGCTACACCTTC. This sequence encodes CASSRTGGYTF.